This T cell receptor (beta chain) emerged from a study of spatial heterogeneity in lung cancer. Whole-study context: The study observed each unique TCR and UMI combination more than ten times on average in raw reads.

The CDR3 covers 16 residues. In germline, CDR1 is KGHSH, CDR2 LQKENI. Between the trimmed V and J ends, which lost 1 base and 0 bases, there was a span of 12 bases. This clonotype appeared many times. No antigen is known for it. General observations from the study: More often at tumor resection than at routine follow-up, ubiquitous expanded tumor TCRs were detected in the blood.

A distinct unique molecular identifier was carried by each TCR cDNA molecule. TCRdb recomputed calls from the 5' RACE reads with MiXCR, one row per CDR3 protein. The sample holds approximately 12,000 distinct CDR3 sequences, roughly a tenth seen once. Time point defined: blood at routine non-recurrence follow-up after resection. Whole RNA from tumor, nontumor lung or frozen PBMC was sequenced unsorted. Sequenced material: PBMCs, taken at follow-up. The chain links TRBV18 to TRBJ2-5, with a tentative D call TRBD2 (5 bases). The TCR sequence derives from a female donor with early-stage non-small cell lung cancer. Written as DNA, the CDR3 is TGTGCCAGCTCACCACTAGTTTCGGGGAACCAAGAGACCCAGTACTTC. This codes for CASSPLVSGNQETQYF.